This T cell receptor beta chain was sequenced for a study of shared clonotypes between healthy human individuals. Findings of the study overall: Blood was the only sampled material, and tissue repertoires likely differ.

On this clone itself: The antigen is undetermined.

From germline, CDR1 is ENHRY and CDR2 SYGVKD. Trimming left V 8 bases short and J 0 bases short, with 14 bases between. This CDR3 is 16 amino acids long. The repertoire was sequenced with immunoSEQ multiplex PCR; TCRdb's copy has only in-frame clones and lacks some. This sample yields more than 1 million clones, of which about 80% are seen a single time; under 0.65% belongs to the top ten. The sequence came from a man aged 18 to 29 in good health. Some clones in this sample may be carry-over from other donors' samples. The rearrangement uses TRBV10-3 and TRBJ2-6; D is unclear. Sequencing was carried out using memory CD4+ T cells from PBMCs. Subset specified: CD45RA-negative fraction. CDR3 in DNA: TGTGCCATCTCGACGTTCTGGAACTCTGGGGCCAACGTCCTGACTTTC. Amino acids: CAISTFWNSGANVLTF.